This TCR beta chain was sequenced in a study of early T cells in non-severe SARS-CoV-2 infection. One entry per CDR3 protein results from TCRdb running MiXCR on the 5' RACE reads. Among about 55,000 distinct CDR3 sequences, more than 13% were seen once, and the ten largest hold less than 12%. This clonotype was seen only a few times. Germline CDR1 DFQATT, CDR2 SNEGSKA (reference sequence). The V and J ends lost 6 bases and 2 bases respectively, with 6 bases between them. There are 11 residues in the CDR3. The receptor comes from an adult who was a healthcare worker with PCR-confirmed SARS-CoV-2 infection or an uninfected control (not recorded which). The material sequenced was whole blood, taken at baseline. The rearrangement uses TRBV20-1 and TRBJ2-3; D remains ambiguous. The CDR3 region is CSATSTDTQYF. The DNA for the CDR3 is TGCAGTGCCACTTCCACAGATACGCAGTATTTT.